The 24 T cell receptor beta chains below were found in one sample sequenced in a study of memory CD4+ T cells and cytomegalovirus serostatus. The sort gate was single viable CD3+CD4+CD8-CD45RO+ cells for memory CD4+ T cells. TCRdb's copy holds only in-frame clones and misses some; the assay was immunoSEQ multiplex PCR. Counted here are 52,000 or so clones, 70% to 80% occurring once; the ten biggest clones make up roughly 1.7%. The sequencing sample was made of memory CD4+ T cells from blood. The receptors here all came from an adult in good health and CMV-seronegative.

This chain links TRBV5-1 with TRBJ1-2; perhaps TRBD1 as D (5 bases). The V gene's germline CDR1 is SGHRS and CDR2 YFSETQ. The CDR3 runs 14 residues. The V gene lost 0 bases and the J gene lost 8 bases, with 14 bases spanning the gap. The CDR3 region is CASSLVQGRDGYTF. The CDR3 DNA reads TGCGCCAGCAGCTTGGTGCAGGGCAGGGACGGCTACACCTTC.

As DNA, the CDR3 is TGTGCCAGCAGCGTCGTTGGACTAGCGGGAGCTGGGGCCAACGTCCTGACTTTC. Protein sequence: CASSVVGLAGAGANVLTF. The chain employs TRBV7-2 and TRBJ2-6; 13 nucleotides match TRBD2. CDR1 SGHTA and CDR2 FQGNSA come from the germline V gene. Trimming removed 5 bases from V and 2 bases from J; junction bases left unmatched: 6. The CDR3 totals 18 residues.

V and J are TRBV28 and TRBJ1-1, with D uncertain. Between the trimmed V and J ends, which lost 1 base and 1 base, there was a span of 4 bases. Germline loops: CDR1 MDHEN, CDR2 SYDVKM. The CDR3 is made up of 13 amino acids. The CDR3 DNA reads TGTGCCAGCAGTTTATACCAGAACACTGAAGCTTTCTTT. Amino acid sequence: CASSLYQNTEAFF.

V usage is TRBV6-1 and J usage is TRBJ1-2, with a tentative D call TRBD1 (5 bases). V shed 3 bases and J shed 0 bases, with 8 bases lying between them. Germline V CDR1 and CDR2: MNHNS, SASEGT. The CDR3 covers 14 residues. This CDR3 is CASSDRASNYGYTF. CDR3 DNA: TGTGCCAGCAGTGACAGGGCATCTAACTATGGCTACACCTTC.

The CDR3 sequence is CASSLDSGGAQPQHF. Written as DNA, the CDR3 is TGTGCCAGCAGCCTAGACAGCGGAGGCGCTCAGCCCCAGCATTTT. V usage is TRBV7-2 and J usage is TRBJ1-5; D might be TRBD1 (5 bases). V lost 5 bases, J lost 6 bases, and 17 bases lay in between. Per germline, CDR1 SGHTA and CDR2 FQGNSA. The CDR3 consists of 15 residues.

This clone turned up a few times. J is TRBJ1-1 and V is TRBV18, with TRBD1 matching 9 bases. Germline assignment: CDR1 KGHSH and CDR2 LQKENI. V dropped 3 bases and J dropped 0; count of bases not matched to a gene: 2. The CDR3 is made up of 15 amino acids. Here the CDR3 reads CASSPTGGMNTEAFF. CDR3 nucleotide sequence: TGTGCCAGCTCACCGACAGGGGGGATGAACACTGAAGCTTTCTTT. The full variable domain, its missing parts supplied by reference TRBV18 and TRBJ1-1, is NAGVMQNPRHLVRRRGQEARLRCSPMKGHSHVYWYRQLPEEGLKFMVYLQKENIIDESGMPKERFSAEFPKEGPSILRIQQVVRGDSAAYFCASSPTGGMNTEAFFGQGTRLTVV.

J is TRBJ2-1 and V is TRBV5-1, with TRBD2 matching over 9 bases. Per the germline V gene, CDR1 is SGHRS and CDR2 is YFSETQ. V was clipped by 2 bases and J by 0 bases; unmatched bases: 9. This CDR3 is built from 18 residues. For the CDR3, the DNA is TGCGCCAGCAGCTTACCCGAGCTAGCGGGACCCTCCTACAATGAGCAGTTCTTC. This encodes CASSLPELAGPSYNEQFF.

This chain's CDR3 is CASSLGQGRSRTEAFF. CDR3 DNA sequence: TGTGCCAGCAGCCTAGGACAGGGAAGGAGTCGTACTGAAGCTTTCTTT. The rearrangement joins TRBV7-3 to TRBJ1-1; 8 bases agree with TRBD1. Trimming cost V 5 bases and J 5 bases; bases outside gene matches: 13. This CDR3 contains 16 residues. Germline CDR1 SGHTA, CDR2 FQGTGA.

The chain links TRBV28 to TRBJ2-6, with D perhaps being TRBD1 or TRBD2 (6 bases each). CDR3 length: 16 amino acids. V was clipped by 7 bases and J by 2 bases, with 15 bases between them. Germline V gives CDR1 MDHEN, CDR2 SYDVKM. The CDR3 reads CASKGDGGAGANVLTF. The DNA for the CDR3 is TGTGCCAGCAAAGGGGACGGGGGCGCTGGGGCCAACGTCCTGACTTTC.

The chain has TRBV13 and TRBJ2-6; D is unresolved. The V gene lost 7 bases and the J gene lost 4 bases, with 11 bases spanning the gap. CDR3 length: 14 amino acids. The germline gives CDR1 PRHDT, CDR2 FYEKMQ (reference sequence). CDR3 nucleotide sequence: TGTGCCAGCACCGACAAAGCCGGGGCCAACGTCCTGACTTTC. As protein: CASTDKAGANVLTF.

The chain uses TRBV4-1 and TRBJ2-7; tentative D call: TRBD1 (5 bases). Germline loops: CDR1 MGHRA, CDR2 YSYEKL. The CDR3 contains 15 residues. Trimming shortened V by 0 bases and J by 3 bases, and 12 bases separated the two germline ends. Here the CDR3 DNA reads TGCGCCAGCAGCCAAGAATACACAGGTATCTACGAGCAGTACTTC. It translates to CASSQEYTGIYEQYF.

The chain recombines TRBV19 with TRBJ1-5, with 10 bases aligning to TRBD1. Trimming took 5 bases from V and 7 from J; bases not matched to a gene: 8. The CDR3 is made up of 15 amino acids. Germline V lookup: CDR1 LNHDA, CDR2 SQIVND (reference sequence). The DNA of the CDR3 is TGTGCCAGTAGTTCGACAGGGGGCGCCAGACAGCCCCAGCATTTT. Encoded protein: CASSSTGGARQPQHF.

V gene TRBV10-2 combines with J gene TRBJ1-5, with D unclear. From germline, CDR1 is WSHSY and CDR2 SAAADI. CDR3 length: 15 amino acids. The V end was cut by 0 bases, the J end by 11 bases, with 17 bases between. CDR3 in DNA: TGCGCCAGCAGTGAGTCTCGAGGAGGGCCTACAGCCCAGCATTTT. Its protein product is CASSESRGGPTAQHF.

Remarks on this clone: At one end, the junction sequence differs from germline, possibly due to a read error. The rearrangement joins TRBV29-1 to TRBJ2-3; D is unclear. Germline values: CDR1 SQVTM, CDR2 ANQGSEA. This CDR3 has 9 amino acids. In nucleotides, the CDR3 is TGCAGCGTTCAAGATACGCAGTATTTT. Its protein product is CSVQDTQYF.

The chain joins TRBV28 to TRBJ2-7; 7 nucleotides agree with TRBD1. From germline, CDR1 is MDHEN and CDR2 SYDVKM. The V segment lost 5 bases and the J segment 0 bases; nucleotides outside the gene matches: 10. CDR3 length: 16 residues. CDR3 protein: CASSIERGRVSYEQYF. In DNA, the CDR3 is TGTGCCAGCAGTATCGAAAGGGGGCGCGTCTCCTACGAGCAGTACTTC. The variable domain in full, with the rest retrieved from reference TRBV28 and TRBJ2-7, is DVKVTQSSRYLVKRTGEKVFLECVQDMDHENMFWYRQDPGLGLRLIYFSYDVKMKEKGDIPEGYSVSREKKERFSLILESASTNQTSMYLCASSIERGRVSYEQYFGPGTRLTVT.

The rearrangement joins TRBV14 to TRBJ2-7; 7 bases match TRBD1. The CDR3 is made up of 14 amino acids. V was clipped by 5 bases and J by 2 bases; unmatched bases: 6. Looked up from germline, CDR1 is SGHDN and CDR2 is FVKESK. As DNA, the CDR3 is TGTGCCAGCAGCATCAACAGGGGCCCCTACGAGCAGTACTTC. Translating it yields CASSINRGPYEQYF.

This clone was observed once. The chain links TRBV5-5 to TRBJ2-1; 11 bases agree with TRBD1. The length of the CDR3 is 18 residues. Germline lookup yields CDR1 SGHKS and CDR2 YYEKEE (reference sequence). Germline trimming cut 3 bases from V and 5 bases from J; bases unmatched to any gene: 13. The CDR3 sequence: CASSWGQGVGELNNEQFF. Here the CDR3 DNA reads TGTGCCAGCAGCTGGGGACAGGGGGTGGGCGAACTTAACAATGAGCAGTTCTTC.

V gene TRBV6-1 combines with J gene TRBJ2-7, with TRBD1 as a possible D gene (6 bases). Trimming pared 6 bases from V and 5 bases from J, leaving 14 bases between. CDR1 is MNHNS and CDR2 is SASEGT in the germline V gene. The CDR3 has 13 residues. CDR3 DNA sequence: TGTGCCAGCAGGGTCAGGGGTTCCAACGAGCAGTACTTC. This encodes CASRVRGSNEQYF.

The chain has TRBV19 and TRBJ2-6; D is possibly TRBD1 (5 bases). V lost 2 bases and J lost 1, with 12 bases in between. CDR1 LNHDA and CDR2 SQIVND come from the germline V gene (reference sequence). The CDR3 loop spans 17 amino acids. CDR3 region: CASSISTVRSGANVLTF. As DNA, the CDR3 is TGTGCCAGTAGTATATCGACAGTCAGGTCTGGGGCCAACGTCCTGACTTTC.

In its sample, this clone was seen a few times. V usage is TRBV29-1 and J usage is TRBJ2-1, with 7 bases matching TRBD2. The CDR3 is 14 residues long. Germline V gives CDR1 SQVTM, CDR2 ANQGSEA. J gave up 3 bases and V 3 bases, and 5 bases lay outside the gene matches. The CDR3 reads CSVDPGGIYNEQFF. CDR3 coding DNA: TGCAGCGTTGATCCGGGGGGAATCTACAATGAGCAGTTCTTC.

CDR3 residues: CASSLLAGTDTQYF. The CDR3 DNA sequence: TGCGCCAGCAGCTTGCTAGCGGGGACAGATACGCAGTATTTT. V and J are TRBV5-1 and TRBJ2-3; 9 nucleotides agree with TRBD2. The germline V gene encodes CDR1 SGHRS and CDR2 YFSETQ. This CDR3 has 14 residues. Germline trimming cut 1 base from V and 3 bases from J; bases unmatched to any gene: 0.

Relative to its sample, this clone is medium-sized. The rearrangement links TRBV5-4 to TRBJ1-4; no clear D gene. CDR3 length equals 13 residues. Germline CDR1 and CDR2: SGHNT and YYREEE (reference sequence). The V and J ends lost 2 bases and 8 bases respectively, with 10 bases between them. The CDR3 sequence: CASSFPDSEKLFF. Written as DNA, the CDR3 is TGTGCCAGCAGCTTCCCGGACTCCGAAAAACTGTTTTTT.

This clone occurred a few times. J is TRBJ2-1 and V is TRBV7-8, with 9 bases identical to TRBD1. The CDR3 runs 17 residues. Germline lookup yields CDR1 SGHVS and CDR2 FQNEAQ. V lost 5 bases, J lost 1 base, and 9 bases stayed unmatched. The DNA for the CDR3 is TGTGCCAGCAGCCCCGGGACAGGGATGCTTTCCTACAATGAGCAGTTCTTC. Residues: CASSPGTGMLSYNEQFF.

The genes are TRBV28 and TRBJ1-3; tentatively, D is TRBD1 (6 bases). This CDR3 is 15 amino acids long. V was cut by 3 bases and J by 0 bases, with 9 bases left in between. In germline, CDR1 is MDHEN, CDR2 SYDVKM. The CDR3, as DNA: TGTGCCAGCAGTTTGAGACAGGTCTCTGGAAACACCATATATTTT. Protein sequence: CASSLRQVSGNTIYF.